Listed here are 19 T cell receptor beta chains from one sample, sequenced in a study of identifying expanded T cells in peripheral blood. Clones were sequenced by immunoSEQ multiplex PCR, and TCRdb holds only the in-frame ones, with some missing. Of about 97,000 clones in the sample, about nine tenths were seen once. Sequenced input: blood. These receptors originate from a person aged 18 to 75 in good health.

The chain employs TRBV5-4 and TRBJ1-2; D not resolved. V lost 0 bases to trimming and J lost 8 bases, with 11 bases between them. CDR3 length: 13 amino acids. Germline V CDR1 and CDR2: SGHNT, YYREEE (reference sequence). Here the CDR3 reads CASSLGLDGGYTF. As DNA, the CDR3 is TGTGCCAGCAGCTTGGGCCTCGACGGGGGCTACACCTTC.

V is TRBV4-1 and J is TRBJ2-7; 10 bases fit TRBD2. This CDR3 contains 17 residues. The germline V gene has CDR1 MGHRA and CDR2 YSYEKL. The ends lost 1 base at V and 2 bases at J; junction bases unmatched: 8. CDR3 DNA: TGCGCCAGCAGCCAAGGGCCGACTAGCGGGTTAACCTACGAGCAGTACTTC. This encodes CASSQGPTSGLTYEQYF.

The rearrangement links TRBV25-1 to TRBJ2-5; TRBD1 matches at 9 bases. The CDR3 extends over 16 amino acids. CDR1 MGHDK and CDR2 SYGVNS come from the germline V gene. With 6 bases clipped from V and 3 bases from J, the junction kept 11 bases outside the gene matches. CDR3 sequence (DNA): TGTGCCAGCAGCCCGACTCTGGGACAGGGAGAAGAGACCCAGTACTTC. The encoded protein is CASSPTLGQGEETQYF.

This chain connects TRBV6-5 to TRBJ2-7; a possible D gene is TRBD2 (5 bases). CDR3 length: 15 residues. V shed 0 bases and J shed 10 bases, with 19 bases lying between them. Germline lookup yields CDR1 MNHEY and CDR2 SVGAGI. The CDR3 DNA reads TGTGCCAGCAGTTACTCGACACTCGTCACCCGGGAACAGTACTTC. Protein sequence: CASSYSTLVTREQYF.

This clone appeared once. This rearrangement joins TRBV5-4 to TRBJ1-2; D is uncertain. V was trimmed by 4 bases and J by 7 bases, leaving 8 bases between them. Germline V gene data show CDR1 as SGHNT and CDR2 as YYREEE (reference sequence). This CDR3 region has 11 residues. Here the CDR3 DNA reads TGTGCCAGCAGCCTGAATAGTGGCTACACCTTC. It is translated as CASSLNSGYTF.

V and J are TRBV19 and TRBJ1-1; D gene unclear. CDR3 length: 16 amino acids. With 3 bases removed from V and 1 base from J, the gap between germline ends came to 15 bases. Germline values: CDR1 LNHDA, CDR2 SQIVND (reference sequence). The CDR3 region is CASSINLLRENTEAFF. As DNA, the CDR3 is TGTGCCAGTAGTATTAATTTGCTACGGGAGAACACTGAAGCTTTCTTT.

The rearrangement links TRBV2 to TRBJ2-3; TRBD1 is a possible D gene (6 bases). With 8 bases removed from V and 2 bases from J, the gap between germline ends came to 14 bases. This CDR3 is 14 amino acids long. Germline V gives CDR1 SNHLY, CDR2 FYNNEI. CDR3 sequence: CASSRDTYTDTQYF. Written as DNA, the CDR3 is TGTGCCAGCTCCCGGGACACCTACACAGATACGCAGTATTTT.

This chain joins TRBV10-1 and TRBJ2-7; D assignment may be TRBD1 or TRBD2 (5 bases each). CDR1 and CDR2 from the germline V gene are WNHNN and SYGVQD (reference sequence). Trimming removed 2 bases from V and 3 bases from J, with 11 bases in between. This CDR3 has 14 amino acids. In DNA, the CDR3 is TGCGCCAGCAGTGAGGGCGGGCAGGGCTACGAGCAGTACTTC. Amino acid sequence: CASSEGGQGYEQYF.

The rearrangement links TRBV19 to TRBJ1-2, with D perhaps TRBD1 (5 bases). Trimming took off 7 bases at V and 8 bases at J, with 17 bases between the two ends. Looked up from germline, CDR1 is LNHDA and CDR2 is SQIVND (reference sequence). The CDR3 runs 13 residues. The DNA for the CDR3 is TGTGCCAGTACCAATACCAGAGGGGACGGCTACACCTTC. It is translated as CASTNTRGDGYTF.

This chain joins TRBV19 and TRBJ1-2; 9 bases fit TRBD1. The CDR3 consists of 15 residues. Trimming cost V 5 bases and J 3 bases; bases outside gene matches: 7. The germline V gene encodes CDR1 LNHDA and CDR2 SQIVND (reference sequence). The DNA of the CDR3 is TGTGCCAGTAGTGAAGGGGACAGGGATTACTATGGCTACACCTTC. Protein product: CASSEGDRDYYGYTF.

The sample holds a few counts of this clone. The genes are TRBV18 and TRBJ1-2; TRBD1 is a possible D gene (5 bases). From germline, CDR1 is KGHSH and CDR2 LQKENI. The CDR3 length is 14 residues. V was cut by 0 bases and J by 7 bases, with 12 bases left in between. The CDR3 DNA reads as TGTGCCAGCTCACCACCGGCGGGGGGAGCTGGCTACACCTTC. The encoded protein is CASSPPAGGAGYTF.

The rearrangement links TRBV2 to TRBJ2-5; D perhaps matches TRBD2 (6 bases). Trimming took off 7 bases at V and 5 bases at J, with 17 bases between the two ends. CDR1 and CDR2 from the germline V gene are SNHLY and FYNNEI. This CDR3 has 14 residues. CDR3 coding DNA: TGTGCCAGCACGTACCGACTAGGAGTTGAGACCCAGTACTTC. It specifies CASTYRLGVETQYF.

In this sample, this clone turned up once. The chain is built from TRBV7-8 and TRBJ1-2, with D uncertain. CDR1 is SGHVS and CDR2 is FQNEAQ in the germline V gene. The CDR3 contains 14 residues. The V end was cut by 3 bases, the J end by 8 bases, with 16 bases between. The CDR3 DNA reads as TGTGCCAGCAGCTTCGAATTAGGTATGGGCGGCTACACCTTC. This encodes CASSFELGMGGYTF.

V gene TRBV7-8 combines with J gene TRBJ2-7; 10 nucleotides agree with TRBD2. The germline V gene has CDR1 SGHVS and CDR2 FQNEAQ. CDR3 length: 13 residues. V shed 5 bases, J shed 2 bases, and the junction held 0 bases outside the gene matches. The CDR3 loop is CASSGTSAYEQYF. For the CDR3, the DNA is TGTGCCAGCAGCGGGACTAGCGCCTACGAGCAGTACTTC.

The genes are TRBV7-9 and TRBJ2-1; 8 bases are shared with TRBD1. With V trimmed by 7 bases and J by 7 bases, 9 bases remained unmatched. CDR1 and CDR2 (germline): SEHNR, FQNEAQ (reference sequence). This CDR3 comprises 14 residues. The CDR3 nucleotides read TGTGCCAGCACCCCGGGAGACAGGGGAAATGAGCAGTTCTTC. Its translation is CASTPGDRGNEQFF.

The rearrangement uses TRBV5-4 and TRBJ1-5; D gene unclear. The CDR3 spans 15 residues. CDR1 is SGHNT, CDR2 YYREEE, per germline (reference sequence). V lost 5 bases, J lost 1 base, and 13 bases lay in between. The CDR3 protein is CASSTYGRSNQPQHF. The CDR3 DNA is TGTGCCAGCAGTACCTATGGCCGAAGCAATCAGCCCCAGCATTTT.

The CDR3 nucleotides are TGTGCCAGCAGCTTATCGCCTTGGGACAGCCGCCTCCCTGGAAACACCATATATTTT. It specifies CASSLSPWDSRLPGNTIYF. The rearrangement uses TRBV7-3 and TRBJ1-3; 7 nucleotides agree with TRBD1. V was pared by 2 bases and J by 2 bases, with 15 bases of the junction left unmatched. The CDR3 consists of 19 residues. Germline CDR1 reads SGHTA; CDR2 reads FQGTGA.

This clone has at least ten counts. The gene calls are TRBV6-6 and TRBJ1-2; 10 positions agree with TRBD1. The CDR3 consists of 13 residues. The ends lost 8 bases at V and 8 bases at J; junction bases unmatched: 8. The germline CDR1 and CDR2 sequences are MNHNY and SVGAGI (reference sequence). CDR3 residues: CASGSGTGEGYTF. The CDR3 nucleotides read TGTGCCAGCGGGTCCGGGACAGGGGAGGGCTACACCTTC.

This clone appeared once. The CDR3 here is CASSVEQGGIYGYTF. The CDR3 bases are TGTGCCAGCAGCGTAGAACAGGGTGGTATCTATGGCTACACCTTC. The chain has TRBV9 and TRBJ1-2; D is possibly TRBD1 (6 bases). V dropped 0 bases and J dropped 4 bases, with 13 bases sitting between them. The CDR3 totals 15 residues. The germline V gene has CDR1 SGDLS and CDR2 YYNGEE.